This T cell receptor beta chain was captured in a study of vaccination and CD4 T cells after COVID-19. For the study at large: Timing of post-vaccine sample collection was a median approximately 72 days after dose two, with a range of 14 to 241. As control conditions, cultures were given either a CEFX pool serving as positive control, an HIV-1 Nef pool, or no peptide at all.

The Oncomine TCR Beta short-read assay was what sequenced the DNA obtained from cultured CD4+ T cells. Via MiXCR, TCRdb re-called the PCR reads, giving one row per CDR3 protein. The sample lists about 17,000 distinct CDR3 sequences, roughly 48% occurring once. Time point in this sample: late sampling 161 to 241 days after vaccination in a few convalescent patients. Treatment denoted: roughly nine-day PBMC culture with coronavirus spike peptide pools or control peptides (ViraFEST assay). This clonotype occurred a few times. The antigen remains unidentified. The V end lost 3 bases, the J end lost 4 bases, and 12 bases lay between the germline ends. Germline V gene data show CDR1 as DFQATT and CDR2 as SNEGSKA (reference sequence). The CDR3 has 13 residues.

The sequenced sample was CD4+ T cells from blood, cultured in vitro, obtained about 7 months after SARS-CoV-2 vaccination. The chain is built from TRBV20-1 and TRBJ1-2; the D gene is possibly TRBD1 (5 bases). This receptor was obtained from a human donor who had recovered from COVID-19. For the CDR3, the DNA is TGCAGTGCTAGCCAACTCGGGGGCTATGGCTACACCTTC. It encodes CSASQLGGYGYTF.